The next 2 T cell receptor beta chains were all read from a single sample in a study of human T cells and chemical hapten exposure. TCRdb recomputed calls from the RACE reads with MiXCR, one row per CDR3 protein. The data hold approximately 350,000 distinct CDR3 sequences, with about 6% observed a single time. Stated time point: patch test 2, 6 weeks after DPC sensitization. Treatment meaning: therapeutic diphenylcyclopropenone sensitization with weekly scalp DPC. The specimen was whole blood, collected in connection with sensitization to the hapten diphenylcyclopropenone (DPC). The source is a woman younger than 35 with alopecia areata. Some clones in this sample may be carry-over from other donors' samples.

This clonotype was recorded many times. The gene calls are TRBV6-2 or TRBV6-3 and TRBJ1-1; the D gene is possibly TRBD1 (5 bases). With 4 bases removed from V and 4 bases from J, the gap between germline ends came to 13 bases. The CDR3 length is 14 residues. Germline V gene lookup returns CDR1 MNHEY and CDR2 SVGEGT. The DNA for the CDR3 is TGTGCCAGCAGTTCCCCCCGACAGAGCACTGAAGCTTTCTTT. This encodes CASSSPRQSTEAFF.

This clonotype was detected only a few times. This rearrangement joins TRBV19 to TRBJ1-2, with D possibly TRBD1 on 6 matching bases. The germline V and J ends were trimmed by 1 base and 4 bases, with 13 bases remaining between them. The germline CDR1 and CDR2 sequences are LNHDA and SQIVND (reference sequence). The CDR3 totals 15 residues. CDR3 sequence (DNA): TGTGCCAGTAGTATAGGAGAACAGGGAATCTATGGCTACACCTTC. Translated, it gives CASSIGEQGIYGYTF.